This is a list of T cell receptor beta chains from one sample in a study of blood T cell repertoires in COVID-19. Produced via immunoSEQ multiplex PCR; TCRdb's table is partial and in-frame only. The table records about 310,000 clones, 85% of them present only once. Sequenced: PBMCs or T cells enriched from blood (not recorded which). The receptors derive from a young woman who had been exposed to COVID-19. Both conserved end residues are part of each CDR3. The D gene is left open where the match is weak. Clone size, where shown, is once, few, many, or a class for clones that have expanded.

clone_size d_call j_call v_call cdr3_nt cdr3_aa
once . TRBJ2-1 TRBV19 TGTGCCAGTAGTATACAGGGGTCCTACAATGAGCAGTTCTTC CASSIQGSYNEQFF
. TRBD2 TRBJ2-2 TRBV18 TGTGCCAGCTCACCAGGGACTAGCAACACCGGGGAGCTGTTTTTT CASSPGTSNTGELFF
. TRBD2 TRBJ2-7 TRBV6-5 TGTGCCAGCAGAACCGGGACTAGCGGGTCCCACGAGCAGTACTTC CASRTGTSGSHEQYF
. TRBD2 TRBJ2-3 TRBV28 TGTGCCAGCACCCCAAGCGGGAGGAGGGCAGATACGCAGTATTTT CASTPSGRRADTQYF
. . TRBJ2-3 TRBV19 TGTGCCTCGCAGCGGCTAGGCACAGATACGCAGTATTTT CASQRLGTDTQYF
. . TRBJ1-3 TRBV28 TGTGCCAGCAGTCAGGGATTGAATCGAAACACCATATATTTT CASSQGLNRNTIYF
. . TRBJ1-6 TRBV6-4 TGTGCCAGCAGTGCATCGTCGCGGCTTCACCATAATTCACCCCTCCACTTT CASSASSRLHHNSPLHF
. TRBD1 TRBJ1-4 TRBV2 TGTGCCAGCGGAACAGGGGGAAGAAATGAAAAACTGTTTTTT CASGTGGRNEKLFF
. TRBD2 TRBJ2-1 TRBV6-5 TGTGCCAGCAGTTACTCGAAGGGACTAGCGGGAGATGAGCAGTTCTTC CASSYSKGLAGDEQFF
few . TRBJ2-2 TRBV3-1/TRBV3-2 TGTGCCAGCAGCCAGGCAGACTTAGCCGGGGAGCTGTTTTTT CASSQADLAGELFF
. TRBD1 TRBJ1-1 TRBV19 TGTGCCAGTAGTATAGGCCCCCGTCCAGGGGGCACTGAAGCTTTCTTT CASSIGPRPGGTEAFF
. . TRBJ1-1 TRBV2 TGTGCCAGCAGGAGGTATCTTAGCACTGAAGCTTTCTTT CASRRYLSTEAFF
many TRBD2 TRBJ2-5 TRBV11-3 TGTGCCAGCAGCCCCGGGAGGGCCGGGACCCAGTACTTC CASSPGRAGTQYF
. TRBD1 TRBJ1-2 TRBV6-5 TGTGCCAGCAGTCACGGGACAGAGACTGGCTACACCTTC CASSHGTETGYTF
. . TRBJ1-1 TRBV6-4 TGTGCCAGCTGCTGGAGGGCTGAAGCTTTCTTT CASCWRAEAFF
. . TRBJ1-3 TRBV6-5 TGTGCCAGCAGTTACGGTCAGGCCGGAAACACCATATATTTT CASSYGQAGNTIYF
. TRBD1 TRBJ1-2 TRBV23-1 TGCGCCAGCAGGGGACAGGTTGGGACCCGGACAGGGTCGTCACAGAATGGCTACACCTTC CASRGQVGTRTGSSQNGYTF
once . TRBJ1-3 TRBV30 TGTGCCTGGAGTGCGGGTTGGGGGGAGGCTTCTGGAAACACCATATATTTT CAWSAGWGEASGNTIYF
. TRBD2 TRBJ2-1 TRBV7-9 TGTGCCAGCAGCTTCCAGAGCGGGAGAGGGGACAATGAGCAGTTCTTC CASSFQSGRGDNEQFF
. TRBD2 TRBJ2-3 TRBV5-1 TGCGCCAGCAGGCGAGTAGCGGGTCCAGATACGCAGTATTTT CASRRVAGPDTQYF
. . TRBJ2-5 TRBV14 TGTGCCAGCAGCCAAGATTTGCCTCAGGGTATACAAGAGACCCAGTACTTC CASSQDLPQGIQETQYF
. TRBD2 TRBJ2-2 TRBV7-2 TGTGCCAGCAGCACCCCTCGCGGGGGGGCCGGGGAGCTGTTTTTT CASSTPRGGAGELFF
. . TRBJ1-3 TRBV4-1 TGCGCCAGCAGCCAAGATCGGACAGAGTCTGGAAACACCATATATTTT CASSQDRTESGNTIYF
. TRBD1 TRBJ2-5 TRBV28 TGTGCCAGCAGGGGCATTGGGACAGGGGCAATTATAAGGGAGAAAGAGACCCAGTACTTC CASRGIGTGAIIREKETQYF
. TRBD2 TRBJ2-1 TRBV3-1/TRBV3-2 TGTGCCAGCAGCCCTCACTCCGGGACTAGCTCACTCCGGCAGTTCTTC CASSPHSGTSSLRQFF
. TRBD1 TRBJ1-2 TRBV25-1 TGTGCCAGCAGTGTCCCACAGGGGGGCTACACCTTC CASSVPQGGYTF
. . TRBJ2-2 TRBV4-2 TGTGCCAGCAGCGCACAAGGTGCGGGGAACACCGGGGAGCTGTTTTTT CASSAQGAGNTGELFF
once TRBD1 TRBJ2-7 TRBV18 TGTGCCAGCTCACCACCGGGACAGGGTACCTACGAGCAGTACTTC CASSPPGQGTYEQYF
. . TRBJ1-2 TRBV4-3 TGCGCCAGCAGCCAAGAGGGCGGGCGTAACTATGGCTACACCTTC CASSQEGGRNYGYTF
. . TRBJ1-2 TRBV2 TGTGCCAGCAGCCCTGACATCAACTATGGCTACACCTTC CASSPDINYGYTF
. TRBD2 TRBJ2-3 TRBV2 TGTGCCAGCAGTGCGACTAGCTTCACAGATACGCAGTATTTT CASSATSFTDTQYF
. . TRBJ2-1 TRBV6-1 TGTGCCAGCAGTGTAATGGACAGTGATGCCTACAATGAGCAGTTCTTC CASSVMDSDAYNEQFF
. . TRBJ1-4 TRBV7-3 TGTGCCAGCAGCTCGAACCCACTAGAAAAACTGTTTTTT CASSSNPLEKLFF